The subject of this entry is one T cell receptor (beta chain). Its antigen is as yet unknown. The repertoire was sequenced with immunoSEQ multiplex PCR; TCRdb's copy has only in-frame clones and lacks some. This table holds roughly 1,600,000 clones, around 98.5% found once. The data originate from a study of shared clonotypes between healthy human individuals. Study-wide findings and caveats: Generation probabilities were higher for clonotypes shared across all four sorted-subset donors than for unshared ones.

This CDR3 contains 12 residues. The germline V gene has CDR1 SGHVS and CDR2 FQNEAQ. V gave up 6 bases and J gave up 3 bases, with 9 bases separating them. Recent acute infections and vaccinations were absent in the healthy HIV-negative adult donors. The sequence was collected from a man aged 25 to 40 in good health. The chain joins TRBV7-8 to TRBJ2-7; D remains ambiguous. The sequenced material came from naive CD4+ T cells sorted from blood. Subset here: CD45RA+ positively selected. CDR3 loop: CASRATGYEQYF. The CDR3 bases are TGTGCCAGCAGGGCGACGGGCTACGAGCAGTACTTC. Looking up the rest from reference TRBV7-8 and TRBJ2-7 gives the full variable domain: GAGVSQSPRYKVAKRGQDVALRCDPISGHVSLFWYQQALGQGPEFLTYFQNEAQLDKSGLPSDRFFAERPEGSVSTLKIQRTQQEDSAVYLCASRATGYEQYFGPGTRLTVT.